This TCR beta chain was documented in a study of blood T cell repertoires in COVID-19. In the study overall: From T cells, B-cell-depleted T cells, or PBMCs came the material, which was cDNA or gDNA.

Germline V gene data show CDR1 as SGDLS and CDR2 as YYNGEE. This CDR3 has 13 amino acids. The germline V and J ends were trimmed by 0 bases and 7 bases, with 10 bases remaining between them. Some clones are missing from TCRdb's copy, which holds only in-frame ones; the method was immunoSEQ multiplex PCR. The profile shows 100,000 to 120,000 clones, approximately 85% of them singletons. This sequence was found in a woman aged 60-70 years with acute or convalescent COVID-19. Sample: peripheral blood. The chain is built from TRBV9 and TRBJ1-2; no reliable D call. This chain's CDR3 is CASSVGPEAGYTF. DNA for the CDR3: TGTGCCAGCAGCGTAGGTCCGGAGGCTGGCTACACCTTC.